This passage covers 17 T cell receptor beta chains from one sample sequenced in a study of blood T cells in healthy people across ages. The authors ran a second PCR of about 7 to 12 cycles using a sample-barcoded 5' primer and a J-beta primer mix. TCRdb re-called the 5' RACE reads through MiXCR, storing one row per CDR3 protein. The table includes some 1.1 million distinct CDR3 sequences, around two fifths detected once. Sequencing was done on a sample of blood. These receptor sequences come from a man between 18 and 35 years old in good health.

This clonotype appeared many times. The V call is TRBV27, the J call TRBJ2-3; unclear D gene. Germline CDR1 and CDR2: MNHEY and SMNVEV (reference sequence). V shed 5 bases and J shed 5 bases, with 8 bases lying between them. CDR3 length: 12 residues. CDR3 nucleotide sequence: TGTGCCAGCAGTCCACTCGGAGATACGCAGTATTTT. Its translation is CASSPLGDTQYF.

The table lists this clonotype with a few counts. The V gene is TRBV6-2 or TRBV6-3, the J gene TRBJ2-7, with 10 bases lining up with TRBD2. The CDR3 is 16 amino acids. Germline assignment: CDR1 MNHEY and CDR2 SVGEGT. J lost 3 bases, V lost 0 bases, and 5 bases had no gene match. This CDR3 is CASSYSKRTSGYEQYF. The CDR3 DNA reads as TGTGCCAGCAGTTACTCCAAACGGACTAGCGGCTACGAGCAGTACTTC.

V and J are TRBV3-1 and TRBJ2-1; D uncertain. Per the germline V gene, CDR1 is LGHDT and CDR2 is YNNKEL (reference sequence). The length of the CDR3 is 14 residues. V was cut by 1 base and J by 4 bases, with 8 bases left in between. CDR3 region: CASSQALQYNEQFF. The CDR3 DNA reads as TGTGCCAGCAGCCAAGCTCTACAATACAATGAGCAGTTCTTC.

V is TRBV4-1 and J is TRBJ1-1; D is possibly TRBD1 (5 bases). V shed 3 bases and J shed 12 bases, with 23 bases lying between them. Per the germline V gene, CDR1 is MGHRA and CDR2 is YSYEKL. There are 15 residues in the CDR3. CDR3 region: CASSQPRDGIESTFF. DNA of the CDR3: TGCGCCAGCAGCCAGCCCCGGGACGGGATTGAATCGACTTTCTTT.

This CDR3 reads CATSRGWRSEAFF. The CDR3 DNA sequence: TGTGCCACCAGCAGAGGTTGGCGGTCTGAAGCTTTCTTT. V usage is TRBV15 and J usage is TRBJ1-1, with no clear D. V was shortened by 1 base and J by 6 bases, with 9 bases between the two germline ends. This CDR3 comprises 13 residues. CDR1 and CDR2 (germline): LNHNV, YYDKDF (reference sequence).

The J gene is TRBJ2-5, the V gene TRBV6-5; D is unresolved. The V and J ends lost 6 bases and 5 bases respectively, with 19 bases between them. Germline-derived CDR1 and CDR2 are MNHEY and SVGAGI. CDR3 length equals 15 residues. CDR3 amino acids: CASRRSLGSEETQYF. In DNA form, the CDR3 reads TGTGCCAGCAGAAGGTCCCTTGGGTCTGAGGAGACCCAGTACTTC.

The chain uses TRBV3-1 and TRBJ1-1; 8 bases map to TRBD1. Trimming at V came to 0 bases and at J to 6 bases, leaving 9 bases not matched to a gene. From germline, CDR1 is LGHDT and CDR2 YNNKEL (reference sequence). The CDR3 length is 16 residues. The CDR3 DNA reads as TGTGCCAGCAGCCAAGACCTCTTGACAGGGGCTTCTGAAGCTTTCTTT. Translated, it gives CASSQDLLTGASEAFF.

The chain has TRBV7-2 and TRBJ2-2, with D possibly matching TRBD1 (5 bases). The CDR3 runs 13 residues. Germline CDR1 reads SGHTA; CDR2 reads FQGNSA. V was cut by 5 bases and J by 6 bases, with 10 bases left in between. CDR3: CASSVPGPGELFF. For the CDR3, the DNA is TGTGCCAGCAGCGTACCAGGGCCCGGGGAGCTGTTTTTT.

This clonotype was counted only a few times. The rearrangement links TRBV2 to TRBJ2-3; TRBD2 aligns across 11 bases. V shed 9 bases, J shed 6 bases, and the junction held 8 bases outside the gene matches. This CDR3 comprises 14 residues. CDR1 is SNHLY and CDR2 is FYNNEI in the germline V gene. As DNA, the CDR3 is TGTGCCAGTGGACTAGCGGGCCACGCGGATACGCAGTATTTT. The encoded protein is CASGLAGHADTQYF. Complete variable domain (other parts from reference TRBV2 and TRBJ2-3): EPEVTQTPSHQVTQMGQEVILRCVPISNHLYFYWYRQILGQKVEFLVSFYNNEISEKSEIFDDQFSVERPDGSNFTLKIRSTKLEDSAMYFCASGLAGHADTQYFGPGTRLTVL.

This clonotype has ten or more counts. This rearrangement joins TRBV12-3 or TRBV12-4 to TRBJ2-3; TRBD2 matches 8 bases. The CDR3 spans 15 residues. The ends lost 6 bases at V and 1 base at J; junction bases unmatched: 6. CDR3 in amino acids: CASSPGLAGTDTQYF. CDR3 bases: TGTGCCAGCAGCCCCGGACTAGCTGGCACAGATACGCAGTATTTT.

The chain carries TRBV29-1 and TRBJ2-2, with 7 bases fitting TRBD1. This CDR3 is built from 13 residues. CDR1 SQVTM and CDR2 ANQGSEA come from the germline V gene. V was clipped by 7 bases and J by 3 bases; unmatched bases: 5. CDR3 coding DNA: TGCAGCGCCAAAGACAGGGACACCGGGGAGCTGTTTTTT. Protein sequence: CSAKDRDTGELFF.

This clonotype occurred a few times. The chain carries TRBV27 and TRBJ2-1; TRBD1 matches 8 bases. Germline CDR1 reads MNHEY; CDR2 reads SMNVEV (reference sequence). This CDR3 spans 17 amino acids. V lost 5 bases and J lost 3; bases outside the gene matches: 12. The CDR3 sequence is CASSHLRTGRIYNEQFF. DNA for the CDR3: TGTGCCAGCAGTCACCTCCGGACAGGGCGGATCTACAATGAGCAGTTCTTC.

The rearrangement uses TRBV19 and TRBJ1-4; possible D gene TRBD1, 6 bases. The CDR3 is 15 amino acids. Germline CDR1 LNHDA, CDR2 SQIVND (reference sequence). Trimming took 4 bases from V and 3 from J, leaving 12 bases between them. The CDR3 sequence: CASSTAGAPNEKLFF. The DNA for the CDR3 is TGTGCCAGTAGTACAGCAGGGGCACCTAATGAAAAACTGTTTTTT.

CDR3 sequence: CASSPAGTMMNTEAFF. CDR3 coding DNA: TGTGCCAGCTCACCGGCCGGGACCATGATGAACACTGAAGCTTTCTTT. This rearrangement joins TRBV18 to TRBJ1-1, with D maybe TRBD1 (5 bases). The CDR3 is 16 amino acids. V was cut by 3 bases and J by 0 bases, with 14 bases left in between. Germline CDR1 is KGHSH and CDR2 is LQKENI.

The rearrangement joins TRBV20-1 to TRBJ2-3; D is undetermined. The CDR3 consists of 12 residues. CDR1 is DFQATT, CDR2 SNEGSKA, per germline (reference sequence). Trimming took 3 bases from V and 7 from J, leaving 11 bases between them. Here the CDR3 reads CSASFEQHTQYF. CDR3 sequence (DNA): TGCAGTGCTAGCTTCGAACAGCATACGCAGTATTTT.

The V gene is TRBV12-3 or TRBV12-4, the J gene TRBJ2-7; TRBD2 aligns across 11 bases. The CDR3 runs to 15 residues. The V and J ends lost 3 bases and 7 bases, in that order; junction bases with no gene match: 8. The CDR3 DNA is TGTGCCAGCAGTTTGAGGACTAGCGGGTTCAATGAGCAGTACTTC. It codes for CASSLRTSGFNEQYF.

Comments on this clonotype: A read error may produce the germline difference seen at one junction end. The chain joins TRBV28 to TRBJ1-5; TRBD1 agrees at 10 bases. Germline CDR1 MDHEN, CDR2 SYDVKM. This CDR3 contains 15 residues. CDR3 amino acids: CASSSGGQGVQPQHF. CDR3 DNA sequence: TGTGCTAGCAGTTCAGGAGGACAGGGGGTTCAGCCCCAGCATTTT.